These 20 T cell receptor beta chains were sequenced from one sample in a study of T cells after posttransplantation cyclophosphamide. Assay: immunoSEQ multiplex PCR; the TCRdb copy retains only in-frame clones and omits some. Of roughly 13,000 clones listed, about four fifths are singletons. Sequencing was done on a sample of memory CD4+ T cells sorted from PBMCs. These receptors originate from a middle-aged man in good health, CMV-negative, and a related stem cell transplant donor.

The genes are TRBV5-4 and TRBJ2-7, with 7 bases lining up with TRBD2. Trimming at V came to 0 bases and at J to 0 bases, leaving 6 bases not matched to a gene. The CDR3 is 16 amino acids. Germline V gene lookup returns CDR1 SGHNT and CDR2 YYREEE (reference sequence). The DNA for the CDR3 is TGTGCCAGCAGCTTGGCGGCTAGCGGAGGCTCCTACGAGCAGTACTTC. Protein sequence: CASSLAASGGSYEQYF.

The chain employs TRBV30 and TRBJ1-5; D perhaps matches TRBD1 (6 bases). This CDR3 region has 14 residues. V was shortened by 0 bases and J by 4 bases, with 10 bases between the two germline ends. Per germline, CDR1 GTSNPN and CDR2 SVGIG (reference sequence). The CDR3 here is CAWSVRGGNQPQHF. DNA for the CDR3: TGTGCCTGGAGTGTAAGAGGGGGAAATCAGCCCCAGCATTTT. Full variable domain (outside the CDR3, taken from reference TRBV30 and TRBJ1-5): SQTIHQWPATLVQPVGSPLSLECTVEGTSNPNLYWYRQAAGRGLQLLFYSVGIGQISSEVPQNLSASRPQDRQFILSSKKLLLSDSGFYLCAWSVRGGNQPQHFGDGTRLSIL.

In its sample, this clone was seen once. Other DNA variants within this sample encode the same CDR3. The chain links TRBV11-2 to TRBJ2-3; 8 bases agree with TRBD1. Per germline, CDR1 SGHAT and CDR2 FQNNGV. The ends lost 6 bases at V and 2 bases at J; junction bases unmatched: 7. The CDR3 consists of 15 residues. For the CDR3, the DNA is TGTGCCAGCAGACCAATCAGGGGGCCCACAGATACGCAGTATTTT. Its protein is CASRPIRGPTDTQYF.

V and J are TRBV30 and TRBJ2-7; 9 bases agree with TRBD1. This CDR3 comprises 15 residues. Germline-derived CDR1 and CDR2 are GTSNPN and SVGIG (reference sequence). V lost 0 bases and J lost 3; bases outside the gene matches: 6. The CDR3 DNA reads TGTGCCTGGAGTGTTGGGACAGGGATTGTCTACGAGCAGTACTTC. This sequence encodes CAWSVGTGIVYEQYF.

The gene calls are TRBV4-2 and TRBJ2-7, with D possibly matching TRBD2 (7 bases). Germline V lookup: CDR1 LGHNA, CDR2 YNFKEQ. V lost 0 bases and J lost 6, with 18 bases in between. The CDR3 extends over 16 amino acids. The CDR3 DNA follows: TGTGCCAGCAGCCAAGAGGGAGGGGGAACGCTTCGCGAGCAGTACTTC. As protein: CASSQEGGGTLREQYF.

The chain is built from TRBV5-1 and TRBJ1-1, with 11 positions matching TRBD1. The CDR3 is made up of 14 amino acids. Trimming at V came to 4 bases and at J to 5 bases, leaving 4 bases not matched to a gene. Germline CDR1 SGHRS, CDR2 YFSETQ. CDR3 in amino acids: CASSPGTGGTEAFF. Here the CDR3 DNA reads TGCGCCAGCAGCCCAGGGACAGGGGGAACTGAAGCTTTCTTT.

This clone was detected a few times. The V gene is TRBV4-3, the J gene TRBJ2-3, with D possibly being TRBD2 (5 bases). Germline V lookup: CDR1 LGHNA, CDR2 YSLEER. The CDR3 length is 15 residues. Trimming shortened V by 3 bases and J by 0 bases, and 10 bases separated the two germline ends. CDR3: CASSQRAASTDTQYF. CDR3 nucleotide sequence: TGCGCCAGCAGCCAGAGAGCGGCTAGCACAGATACGCAGTATTTT.

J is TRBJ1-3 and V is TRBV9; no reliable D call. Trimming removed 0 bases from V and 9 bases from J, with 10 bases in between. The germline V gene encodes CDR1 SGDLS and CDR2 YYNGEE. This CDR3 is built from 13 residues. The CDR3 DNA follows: TGTGCCAGCAGCGTAGAAAGCGGGAGCACCATATATTTT. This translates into CASSVESGSTIYF.

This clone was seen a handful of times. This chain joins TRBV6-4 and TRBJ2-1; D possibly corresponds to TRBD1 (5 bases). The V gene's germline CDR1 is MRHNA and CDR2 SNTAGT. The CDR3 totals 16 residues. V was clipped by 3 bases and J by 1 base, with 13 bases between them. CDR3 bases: TGTGCCAGCAGTGAGGATCAGGGTCGGTCCTACAATGAGCAGTTCTTC. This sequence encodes CASSEDQGRSYNEQFF.

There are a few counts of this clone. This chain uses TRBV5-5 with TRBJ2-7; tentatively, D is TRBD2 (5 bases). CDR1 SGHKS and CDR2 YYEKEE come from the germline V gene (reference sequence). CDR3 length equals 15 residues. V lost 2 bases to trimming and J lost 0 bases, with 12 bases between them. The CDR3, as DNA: TGTGCCAGCAGCTTCCGGGGAACCAACTCCTACGAGCAGTACTTC. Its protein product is CASSFRGTNSYEQYF.

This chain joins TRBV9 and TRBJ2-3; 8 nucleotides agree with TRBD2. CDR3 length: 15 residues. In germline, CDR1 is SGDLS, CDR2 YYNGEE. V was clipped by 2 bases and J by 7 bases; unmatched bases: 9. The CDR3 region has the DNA TGTGCCAGCAGCGTCCTCGGGGGGGCCGGGAATACGCAGTATTTT. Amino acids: CASSVLGGAGNTQYF.

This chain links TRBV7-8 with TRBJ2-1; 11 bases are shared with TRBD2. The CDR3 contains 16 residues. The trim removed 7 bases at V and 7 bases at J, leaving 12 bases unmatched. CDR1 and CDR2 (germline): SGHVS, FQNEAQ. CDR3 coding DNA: TGTGCCAGCACCCAAGGCGCTAGCGGGAGGAATAATGAGCAGTTCTTC. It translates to CASTQGASGRNNEQFF.

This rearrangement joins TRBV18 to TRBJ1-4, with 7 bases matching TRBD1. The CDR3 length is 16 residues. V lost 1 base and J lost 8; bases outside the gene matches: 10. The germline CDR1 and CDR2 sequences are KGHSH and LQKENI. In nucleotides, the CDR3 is TGTGCCAGCTCACCACAGGGGGCGGGCTATGACGAAAAACTGTTTTTT. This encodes CASSPQGAGYDEKLFF.

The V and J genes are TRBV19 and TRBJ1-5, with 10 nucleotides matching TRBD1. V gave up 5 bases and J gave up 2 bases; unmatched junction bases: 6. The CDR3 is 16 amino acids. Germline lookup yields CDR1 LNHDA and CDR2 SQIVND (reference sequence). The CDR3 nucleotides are TGTGCCAGTAGTGACAGGGGGCCCTCGGGCAATCAGCCCCAGCATTTT. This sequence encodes CASSDRGPSGNQPQHF. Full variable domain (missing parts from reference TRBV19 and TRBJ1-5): DGGITQSPKYLFRKEGQNVTLSCEQNLNHDAMYWYRQDPGQGLRLIYYSQIVNDFQKGDIAEGYSVSREKKESFPLTVTSAQKNPTAFYLCASSDRGPSGNQPQHFGDGTRLSIL.

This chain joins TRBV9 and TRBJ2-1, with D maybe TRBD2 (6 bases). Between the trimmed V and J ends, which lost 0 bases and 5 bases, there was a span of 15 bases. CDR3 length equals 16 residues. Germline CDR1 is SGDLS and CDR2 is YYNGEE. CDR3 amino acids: CASSVGASEVNNEQFF. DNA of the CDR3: TGTGCCAGCAGCGTAGGGGCTAGCGAAGTTAACAATGAGCAGTTCTTC.

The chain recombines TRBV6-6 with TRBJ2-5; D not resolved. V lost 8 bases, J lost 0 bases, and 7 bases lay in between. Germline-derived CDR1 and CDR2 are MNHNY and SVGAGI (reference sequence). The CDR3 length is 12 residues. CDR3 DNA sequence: TGTGCCAGCGTCAGTCACCAAGAGACCCAGTACTTC. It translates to CASVSHQETQYF.

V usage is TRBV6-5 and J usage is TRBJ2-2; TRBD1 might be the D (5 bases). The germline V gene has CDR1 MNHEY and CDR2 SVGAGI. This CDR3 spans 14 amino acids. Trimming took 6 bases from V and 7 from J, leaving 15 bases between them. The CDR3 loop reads CASSSRAGIGELFF. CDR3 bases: TGTGCCAGCAGCTCCAGGGCCGGTATCGGGGAGCTGTTTTTT.

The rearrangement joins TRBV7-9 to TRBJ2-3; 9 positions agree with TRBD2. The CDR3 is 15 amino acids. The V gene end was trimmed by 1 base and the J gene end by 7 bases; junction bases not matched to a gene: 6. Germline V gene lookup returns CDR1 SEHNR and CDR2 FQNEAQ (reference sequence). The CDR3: CASSLGAGGRNTQYF. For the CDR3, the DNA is TGTGCCAGCAGCTTAGGAGCGGGGGGAAGAAATACGCAGTATTTT.

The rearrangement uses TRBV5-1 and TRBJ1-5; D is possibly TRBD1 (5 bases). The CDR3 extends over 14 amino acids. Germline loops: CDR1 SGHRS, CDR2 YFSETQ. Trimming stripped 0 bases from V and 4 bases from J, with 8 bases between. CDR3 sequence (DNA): TGCGCCAGCAGCTTGGAGGCAGGGAATCAGCCCCAGCATTTT. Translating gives CASSLEAGNQPQHF.

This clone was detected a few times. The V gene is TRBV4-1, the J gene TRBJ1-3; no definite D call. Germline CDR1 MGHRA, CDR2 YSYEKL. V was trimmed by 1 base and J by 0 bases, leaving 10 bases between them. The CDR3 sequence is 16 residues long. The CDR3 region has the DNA TGCGCCAGCAGCCAAGCATACAGCCGCTCTGGAAACACCATATATTTT. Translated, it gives CASSQAYSRSGNTIYF.